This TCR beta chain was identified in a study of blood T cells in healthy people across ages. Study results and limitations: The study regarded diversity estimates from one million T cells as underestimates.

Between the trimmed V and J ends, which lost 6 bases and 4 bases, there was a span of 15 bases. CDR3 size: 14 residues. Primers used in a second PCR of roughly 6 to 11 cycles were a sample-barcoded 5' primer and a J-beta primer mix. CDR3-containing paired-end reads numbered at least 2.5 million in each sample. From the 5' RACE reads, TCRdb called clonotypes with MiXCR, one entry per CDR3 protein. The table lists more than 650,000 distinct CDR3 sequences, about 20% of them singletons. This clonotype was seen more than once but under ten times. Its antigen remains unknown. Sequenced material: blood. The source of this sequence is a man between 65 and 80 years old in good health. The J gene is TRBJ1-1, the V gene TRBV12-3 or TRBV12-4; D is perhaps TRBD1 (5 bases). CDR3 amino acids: CASSPNGGITEAFF. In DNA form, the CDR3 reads TGTGCCAGCAGCCCGAATGGGGGGATCACTGAAGCTTTCTTT.